This T cell receptor beta chain came from a study of CD8+CD57+ T cells in acquired aplastic anemia. Looking at the study overall: Sorting CD4+ and CD8+ cells gave DNA averaging 3.2 ug.

On this clonotype: Antigen unknown.

Study observations and caveats: Patients and controls shared under 35 CD8+ CDR3 sequences, which appeared highly expressed in patients and within their immunodominant clones. Controls did not differ significantly from patients in CD8+ Simpson's diversity.

The study profiled TCR beta VDJ and CDR3 using genomic DNA as template. Using its own MiXCR run on the reads, TCRdb lists one record per CDR3 protein. The repertoire includes about 270,000 distinct CDR3 sequences, roughly 50% of them detected once, and approximately 8% sits in the top ten. Per germline, CDR1 SGHRS and CDR2 YFSETQ. The CDR3 runs 17 residues. V lost 0 bases and J 0 bases, leaving 13 bases between the germline ends. The chain couples TRBV5-1 to TRBJ2-1; tentatively, D is TRBD1 (5 bases). The sequenced sample consisted of sorted CD4+, CD8+, or CD8+CD57+ T cells (not recorded which) from PBMCs. This clonotype was obtained from a human donor with severe aplastic anemia or a healthy control (not recorded which). The CDR3 loop is CASSLAFGASSYNEQFF. The CDR3 region has the DNA TGCGCCAGCAGCTTGGCCTTTGGGGCCAGCTCCTACAATGAGCAGTTCTTC.